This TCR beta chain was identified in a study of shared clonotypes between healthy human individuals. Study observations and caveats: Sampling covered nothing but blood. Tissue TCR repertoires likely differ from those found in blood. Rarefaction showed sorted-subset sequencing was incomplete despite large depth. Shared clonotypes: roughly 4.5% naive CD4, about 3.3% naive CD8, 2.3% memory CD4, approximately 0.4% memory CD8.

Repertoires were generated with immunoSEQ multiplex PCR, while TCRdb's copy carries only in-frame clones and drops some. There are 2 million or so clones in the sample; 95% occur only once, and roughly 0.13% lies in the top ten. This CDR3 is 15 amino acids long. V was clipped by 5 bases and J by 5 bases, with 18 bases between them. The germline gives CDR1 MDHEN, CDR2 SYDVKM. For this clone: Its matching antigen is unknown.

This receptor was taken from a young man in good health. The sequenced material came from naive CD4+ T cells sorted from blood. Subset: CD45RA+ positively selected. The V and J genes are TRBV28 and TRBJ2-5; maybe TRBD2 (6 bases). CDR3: CASSPAGTGRETQYF. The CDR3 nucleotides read TGTGCCAGCAGTCCCGCGGGAACGGGGAGGGAGACCCAGTACTTC.